Listed below are T cell receptor beta chains from one sample, sequenced in a study of blood T cell repertoires in COVID-19. Profiling relied on immunoSEQ multiplex PCR, and the TCRdb table lists in-frame clones only, not all of them. Of 60,000 to 90,000 clones in the sample, 75% to 90% were seen once. Sequencing was carried out using peripheral blood. Receptor source: a man aged 55 to 70 with active or convalescent COVID-19. Each CDR3 is given with its conserved first and last residue.

TRBV11-2,TRBJ1-6,CASSLLGQESSYNSPLHF
TRBV5-1,TRBJ2-3,CASSLSAGRTDTQYF
TRBV18,TRBJ1-3,CASSQMDSPSGNTIYF
TRBV19,TRBJ1-3,CASSEPGGIAGNTIYF
TRBV18,TRBJ2-3,CASSRRDTNTDTQYF
TRBV5-5,TRBJ1-1,CASSTGTGRLTNTEAFF
TRBV7-2,TRBJ2-5,CASSLVVVGAETQYF
TRBV4-3,TRBJ1-2,CASSQEGRSDYGYTF
TRBV5-4,TRBJ2-7,CASSSRDRASYEQYF
TRBV6-5,TRBJ1-6,CASSSRGGQGGSPLHF
TRBV19,TRBJ1-1,CASRSHRQGSEAFF
TRBV19,TRBJ1-2,CASGRTVYGYTF
TRBV5-1,TRBJ2-7,CASSLAADTQNPQYEQYF
TRBV10-3,TRBJ1-2,CAISESSGGDYGYTF
TRBV27,TRBJ2-3,CASSLSGARTDTQYF
TRBV18,TRBJ1-2,CASSPPGRGVGAGYTF
TRBV3-1/TRBV3-2,TRBJ2-3,CASSQGYLGSGGTTTDTQYF
TRBV5-8,TRBJ1-6,CASSFPGFNSPLHF
TRBV7-2,TRBJ2-5,CASSRGGVQETQYF
TRBV5-4,TRBJ1-5,CASSQHITGRGTNQPQHF
TRBV6-2/TRBV6-3,TRBJ1-6,CASSYPGGRGTSPLHF
TRBV30,TRBJ1-2,CAWRPRGGGFYGYTF
TRBV29-1,TRBJ2-5,CSVEFYAGLETQYF
TRBV2,TRBJ1-6,CASSEGDRRSPLHF
TRBV6-6,TRBJ2-3,CASSYSGSGTDTQYF
TRBV19,TRBJ2-7,CASSRRGAASYEQYF
TRBV30,TRBJ1-6,CAWSRPGSPLHF
TRBV10-3,TRBJ2-5,CAISEPKAPQETQYF
TRBV4-3,TRBJ1-5,CASSQTLGSNQPQHF
TRBV11-2,TRBJ1-3,CASRGQLSSGNTIYF
TRBV6-5,TRBJ2-5,CASTGTRQETQYF
TRBV25-1,TRBJ1-1,CASSENRASEAFF
TRBV4-2,TRBJ2-2,CATHEGGGTGELFF
TRBV25-1,TRBJ2-1,CASSEGRGSYNEQFF
TRBV19,TRBJ2-3,CASSIKEGTFQYF
TRBV6-5,TRBJ1-2,CASRRTQGIVYGYTF
TRBV5-1,TRBJ1-6,CASSLDRVPGSPLHF
TRBV5-4,TRBJ1-2,CASIPDRGYGYTF
TRBV27,TRBJ2-3,CASSFDRAGDTQYF
TRBV13,TRBJ2-7,CASSLDSIYEQYF
TRBV19,TRBJ2-7,CASSRDYLRYEQYF
TRBV6-5,TRBJ2-7,CASSPPLAGYYEQYF
TRBV14,TRBJ2-7,CASSASSYEQYF
TRBV6-4,TRBJ2-7,CASSDFERGGTDEQYF
TRBV9,TRBJ1-5,CASQVRDNLFSPNQPQHF
TRBV25-1,TRBJ1-1,CASSFHRMGTEAFF
TRBV19,TRBJ1-3,CASTFDQGYGNTIYF
TRBV4-3,TRBJ1-1,CASSQARQRPTAFF
TRBV3-1/TRBV3-2,TRBJ2-3,CASSQGLAGGLTDTQYF
TRBV6-6,TRBJ1-2,CASSTPGQTLNYGYTF
TRBV12-5,TRBJ1-3,CASGSPGQGNTIYF
TRBV2,TRBJ1-4,CASSGTGGEKLFF
TRBV2,TRBJ2-7,CASSRQGSYEQYF